This T cell receptor (beta chain) was identified in a study of CD8 T cells in ankylosing spondylitis. General study findings and limits: Reportedly, matched ankylosing spondylitis synovial fluid was significantly enriched for disease-linked clones.

This clonotype was picked up many times. Its antigen is as yet unknown. Libraries for TCR beta were made by quantitative 5'-RACE with molecular barcodes. From the 5' RACE reads, TCRdb called clonotypes with MiXCR, one entry per CDR3 protein. Of 150,000 to 200,000 distinct CDR3 sequences listed, around 13% were seen once; the top ten hold about 10%. This CDR3 region has 13 residues. The V end was cut by 1 base, the J end by 10 bases, with 11 bases between. Input material: blood, either unsorted or a sorted T cell fraction (not recorded which). The origin of this receptor is a female donor with ankylosing spondylitis or in good health (not recorded which). The gene calls are TRBV12-3 or TRBV12-4 and TRBJ2-1; D remains ambiguous. Written as DNA, the CDR3 is TGTGCCAGCAGTTTAGGGTTAAGTTGGGAGCAGTTCTTC. It codes for CASSLGLSWEQFF.